This T cell receptor (beta chain) was retrieved from a study of T cells in Graves' hyperthyroidism and ophthalmopathy. Hyperthyroidism was newly diagnosed in patients aged 18 to 65 (duration under 2 months). Diagnoses used clinical symptoms, serum thyroxine and TRAb, thyroid ultrasound and orbital computed tomography. From germline, CDR1 is KGHDR and CDR2 SFDVKD. The trim removed 7 bases at V and 2 bases at J, leaving 19 bases unmatched. The CDR3 runs 19 residues. RNA transcripts served as the template for amplifying TCR beta CDR3 regions. Carried out on the TCR CDR3, a first-round RT-PCR used the HTBI primer set. TCRdb reanalysed the multiplex PCR reads using MiXCR and keeps one entry per CDR3 protein. The sample lists about 420,000 distinct CDR3 sequences, roughly 15% occurring once. This clonotype was detected a few times. Its specificity is not known. Notes on the study in general: A 13 V-J signature model discriminated ophthalmopathy versus stable hyperthyroidism.

This receptor was identified in a woman aged 18-29 years with Graves' hyperthyroidism. The material sequenced was blood. The chain is built from TRBV24-1 and TRBJ2-1, with TRBD2 identical over 7 bases. Here the CDR3 reads CATRPPGEGGPYPYNEQFF. The CDR3 DNA follows: TGTGCCACCAGGCCCCCAGGAGAGGGAGGGCCCTACCCCTACAATGAGCAGTTCTTC.